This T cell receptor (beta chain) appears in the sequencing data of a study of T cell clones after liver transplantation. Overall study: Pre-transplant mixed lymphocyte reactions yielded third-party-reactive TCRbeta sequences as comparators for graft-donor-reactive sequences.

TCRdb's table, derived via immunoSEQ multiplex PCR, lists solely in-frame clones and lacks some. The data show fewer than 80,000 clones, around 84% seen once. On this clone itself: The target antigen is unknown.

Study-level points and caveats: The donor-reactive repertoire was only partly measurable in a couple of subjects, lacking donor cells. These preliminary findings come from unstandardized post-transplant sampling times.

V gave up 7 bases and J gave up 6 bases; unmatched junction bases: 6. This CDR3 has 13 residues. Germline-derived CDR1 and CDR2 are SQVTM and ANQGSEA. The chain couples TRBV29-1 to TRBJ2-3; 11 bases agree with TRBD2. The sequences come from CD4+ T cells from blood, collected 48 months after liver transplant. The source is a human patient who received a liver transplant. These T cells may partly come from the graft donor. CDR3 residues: CSAVTSGTDTQYF. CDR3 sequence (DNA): TGCAGCGCCGTGACTAGCGGGACTGATACGCAGTATTTT.